The 4 T cell receptor beta chains below all came from one sample that was sequenced in a study of blood T cell repertoires in COVID-19. Assay: immunoSEQ multiplex PCR; the TCRdb copy retains only in-frame clones and omits some. The sample consists of around 42,000 clones, more than 75% of them appearing once. Sequencing was performed on peripheral blood. All receptors come from a woman in her 70s in a cohort sampled during active COVID-19.

This clone was seen just once. This sequence joins TRBV19 and TRBJ2-1; 11 bases match TRBD1. Germline CDR1 reads LNHDA; CDR2 reads SQIVND (reference sequence). V trimming: 4 bases; J trimming: 6 bases; junction bases outside the gene matches: 8. This CDR3 spans 16 amino acids. For the CDR3, the DNA is TGTGCCAGTAGTAAGCCGGGACAGGGGGACGGCAATGAGCAGTTCTTC. As protein: CASSKPGQGDGNEQFF. Full variable domain (remainder filled in from reference TRBV19 and TRBJ2-1): DGGITQSPKYLFRKEGQNVTLSCEQNLNHDAMYWYRQDPGQGLRLIYYSQIVNDFQKGDIAEGYSVSREKKESFPLTVTSAQKNPTAFYLCASSKPGQGDGNEQFFGPGTRLTVL.

V and J are TRBV7-6 and TRBJ2-3; tentatively, D is TRBD1 (5 bases). Looked up from germline, CDR1 is SGHVS and CDR2 is FNYEAQ. This CDR3 is 14 amino acids long. V lost 3 bases to trimming and J lost 1 base, with 8 bases between them. The CDR3 DNA sequence: TGTGCCAGCAGCTTGGGCAGGGGCACAGATACGCAGTATTTT. It codes for CASSLGRGTDTQYF.

This clone was observed a few times. The CDR3 loop reads CAWDTGTGVGEQYF. CDR3 nucleotide sequence: TGTGCCTGGGATACCGGGACAGGGGTCGGCGAGCAGTACTTC. The rearrangement joins TRBV30 to TRBJ2-7; 10 nucleotides agree with TRBD1. Germline loops: CDR1 GTSNPN, CDR2 SVGIG (reference sequence). With V trimmed by 5 bases and J by 6 bases, 10 bases remained unmatched. CDR3 length equals 14 residues.

The genes are TRBV28 and TRBJ2-7; 8 nucleotides agree with TRBD1. Germline CDR1 and CDR2: MDHEN and SYDVKM. The CDR3 loop spans 15 amino acids. V lost 1 base, J lost 3 bases, and 5 bases stayed unmatched. CDR3 nucleotide sequence: TGTGCCAGCAGTTTATACGGGACAGGTTACTACGAGCAGTACTTC. Protein sequence: CASSLYGTGYYEQYF.